These 18 T cell receptor beta chains originate from one sample sequenced in a study of siplizumab effects on memory and regulatory T cells. TCRdb keeps only in-frame clones here, not all; method: immunoSEQ multiplex PCR. The table lists about 100,000 clones, 80% to 95% of them singletons. What was sequenced was non-Treg CD4+ T cells sorted from blood. The source is a human donor in good health.

This clone was seen a single time. The chain employs TRBV7-8 and TRBJ1-2; D unclear. Germline V CDR1 and CDR2: SGHVS, FQNEAQ. The CDR3 has 15 residues. The V end was cut by 0 bases, the J end by 3 bases, with 11 bases between. The CDR3 DNA reads as TGTGCCAGCAGCTTAGCGATCCGGCCGGACTATGGCTACACCTTC. Translating it yields CASSLAIRPDYGYTF.

The chain is built from TRBV5-8 and TRBJ2-7; 12 positions match TRBD2. Per germline, CDR1 SGHTS and CDR2 YDEGEE. V lost 4 bases, J lost 6 bases, and 14 bases stayed unmatched. The CDR3 contains 17 residues. DNA for the CDR3: TGTGCCAGCAGCCAAGATGGGCTAGCGGGAGGGCCGTCCGAGCAGTACTTC. Translating gives CASSQDGLAGGPSEQYF.

The chain employs TRBV7-9 and TRBJ2-1; 8 nucleotides match TRBD1. This CDR3 is built from 15 residues. With V trimmed by 7 bases and J by 2 bases, 7 bases remained unmatched. CDR1 SEHNR and CDR2 FQNEAQ come from the germline V gene (reference sequence). CDR3 DNA sequence: TGTGCCAGCACCGAAAAGGACAGGGCCTACAATGAGCAGTTCTTC. It specifies CASTEKDRAYNEQFF.

This chain joins TRBV10-1 and TRBJ2-7; 7 nucleotides line up with TRBD2. The ends lost 9 bases at V and 7 bases at J; junction bases unmatched: 18. Germline CDR1 is WNHNN and CDR2 is SYGVQD (reference sequence). This CDR3 is built from 15 residues. CDR3 sequence: CARTPERGTKKEQYF. For the CDR3, the DNA is TGCGCCAGAACCCCCGAGAGAGGGACTAAAAAGGAGCAGTACTTC.

The V gene is TRBV10-3, the J gene TRBJ2-5; D is possibly TRBD1 (6 bases). Germline CDR1 ENHRY, CDR2 SYGVKD. The CDR3 has 13 amino acids. With 9 bases removed from V and 2 bases from J, the gap between germline ends came to 13 bases. The CDR3: CAIGGQGQETQYF. Here the CDR3 DNA reads TGTGCCATAGGGGGTCAGGGTCAAGAGACCCAGTACTTC.

V is TRBV28 and J is TRBJ1-2, with D possibly matching TRBD1 (5 bases). Trimming took off 6 bases at V and 2 bases at J, with 10 bases between the two ends. The CDR3 is made up of 13 amino acids. CDR1 and CDR2 from the germline V gene are MDHEN and SYDVKM. The CDR3: CASRTGPNYGYTF. Written as DNA, the CDR3 is TGTGCCAGCAGGACGGGACCGAACTATGGCTACACCTTC.

The V call is TRBV6-5, the J call TRBJ1-1, with D hard to call. This CDR3 has 14 amino acids. Trimming took 4 bases from V and 6 from J, leaving 15 bases between them. CDR1 MNHEY and CDR2 SVGAGI come from the germline V gene. CDR3 coding DNA: TGTGCCAGCAGTTCCCAGGCCTTGGTCGCTGAAGCTTTCTTT. As protein: CASSSQALVAEAFF.

With respect to this clone: Other DNA sequences in this sample translate to the same CDR3. V gene TRBV19 combines with J gene TRBJ2-1, with D maybe TRBD2 (7 bases). This CDR3 has 13 residues. Per the germline V gene, CDR1 is LNHDA and CDR2 is SQIVND (reference sequence). Trimming cost V 2 bases and J 10 bases, with 12 bases left between them. The CDR3 DNA reads as TGTGCCAGTAGTATAAGGGGGGGCAACGAGCAGTTCTTC. Translation gives CASSIRGGNEQFF.

The gene calls are TRBV28 and TRBJ1-4; D not resolved. The CDR3 contains 14 residues. The germline CDR1 and CDR2 sequences are MDHEN and SYDVKM. The ends were cut back, 2 bases at V and 9 bases at J, with 13 bases in the middle. The CDR3 DNA reads TGTGCCAGCAGTTTAGATGGGGTCAGACAAAAACTGTTTTTT. This encodes CASSLDGVRQKLFF.

The gene calls are TRBV19 and TRBJ1-5; D is possibly TRBD1 (6 bases). The CDR3 extends over 16 amino acids. Germline V gene lookup returns CDR1 LNHDA and CDR2 SQIVND (reference sequence). With 7 bases removed from V and 4 bases from J, the gap between germline ends came to 20 bases. CDR3 sequence: CASTPSPGHSNQPQHF. DNA of the CDR3: TGTGCCAGTACACCATCTCCGGGACACTCAAATCAGCCCCAGCATTTT.

V is TRBV7-9 and J is TRBJ1-1, with TRBD1 identical over 8 bases. The germline V gene has CDR1 SEHNR and CDR2 FQNEAQ (reference sequence). Unmatched junction bases numbered 9, after V lost 2 bases and J lost 1 base. This CDR3 is 17 amino acids long. Written as DNA, the CDR3 is TGTGCCAGCAGCTTATCCGGACAGGGAAGGACGAACACTGAAGCTTTCTTT. Translating it yields CASSLSGQGRTNTEAFF.

This rearrangement joins TRBV18 to TRBJ2-4, with TRBD1 matching 8 bases. With 6 bases clipped from V and 5 bases from J, the junction kept 9 bases outside the gene matches. This CDR3 region has 15 residues. Looked up from germline, CDR1 is KGHSH and CDR2 is LQKENI. CDR3 bases: TGTGCCAGCTCTAACCCGGGACAGGTTCAAAACATTCAGTACTTC. It is translated as CASSNPGQVQNIQYF.

This clone was recorded a few times. The CDR3: CASGVSYQPQHF. DNA of the CDR3: TGTGCCAGCGGTGTCAGTTATCAGCCCCAGCATTTT. The rearrangement uses TRBV2 and TRBJ1-5; D is uncertain. CDR1 is SNHLY, CDR2 FYNNEI, per germline. This CDR3 has 12 amino acids. V was trimmed by 8 bases and J by 5 bases, leaving 10 bases between them. Full variable domain (remainder filled in from reference TRBV2 and TRBJ1-5): EPEVTQTPSHQVTQMGQEVILRCVPISNHLYFYWYRQILGQKVEFLVSFYNNEISEKSEIFDDQFSVERPDGSNFTLKIRSTKLEDSAMYFCASGVSYQPQHFGDGTRLSIL.

There are a few counts of this clone. V gene TRBV7-8 combines with J gene TRBJ1-1; 10 bases line up with TRBD1. CDR3 length: 15 amino acids. V lost 1 base to trimming and J lost 5 bases; unmatched junction nucleotides: 4. Germline V gives CDR1 SGHVS, CDR2 FQNEAQ. The DNA for the CDR3 is TGTGCCAGCAGCTTAGTAGGACAGGGGGGAACTGAAGCTTTCTTT. The encoded protein is CASSLVGQGGTEAFF.

The chain couples TRBV7-8 to TRBJ2-7; weak D call: TRBD2 (6 bases). CDR3 length: 14 residues. Trimming shortened V by 3 bases and J by 3 bases, and 12 bases separated the two germline ends. Germline V gene data show CDR1 as SGHVS and CDR2 as FQNEAQ. The CDR3 DNA is TGTGCCAGCAGCTTCGGGAGCGCGGTCTACGAGCAGTACTTC. The encoded protein is CASSFGSAVYEQYF.

The chain employs TRBV9 and TRBJ1-1; D is possibly TRBD1 (5 bases). Trimming cost V 0 bases and J 1 base, with 10 bases left between them. The CDR3 consists of 15 residues. Germline V gives CDR1 SGDLS, CDR2 YYNGEE. The CDR3 loop reads CASSVAGMGNTEAFF. Written as DNA, the CDR3 is TGTGCCAGCAGCGTAGCAGGGATGGGGAACACTGAAGCTTTCTTT.

This chain joins TRBV11-3 and TRBJ1-5; D gene ambiguous. Germline CDR1 SGHNT, CDR2 YENEEA. Trimming stripped 5 bases from V and 6 bases from J, with 11 bases between. CDR3 length: 13 residues. CDR3 in amino acids: CASSAREGQPQHF. In DNA form, the CDR3 reads TGTGCCAGCAGCGCGCGGGAAGGTCAGCCCCAGCATTTT.

The gene calls are TRBV5-5 and TRBJ2-3, with TRBD2 matching 8 bases. The CDR3 length is 14 residues. V shed 4 bases, J shed 3 bases, and the junction held 4 bases outside the gene matches. CDR1 is SGHKS and CDR2 is YYEKEE in the germline V gene (reference sequence). Here the CDR3 reads CASSPGTRTDTQYF. As DNA, the CDR3 is TGTGCCAGCAGCCCCGGGACTAGAACAGATACGCAGTATTTT.